This TCR beta chain appears in the sequencing data of a study of CD8+ T cells in alopecia areata. Extracted RNA was reverse transcribed, and the resulting cDNA served as sequencing template. The assay was immunoSEQ multiplex PCR, and TCRdb's table has in-frame clones only and misses some. The data hold 100,000 to 150,000 clones, with roughly 50% observed a single time. The CDR3 sequence is 11 residues long. Germline V gene lookup returns CDR1 MNHNY and CDR2 SVGAGI (reference sequence). Trimming cost V 5 bases and J 6 bases, with 5 bases left between them. From alopecia areata patients, lesional scalp punch biopsies and peripheral blood were collected.

This chain connects TRBV6-6 to TRBJ2-1; D gene uncertain. The sequenced sample was NKG2D-low CD8+ T cells sorted from blood. This sequence was found in a human donor with alopecia areata. CDR3 in amino acids: CASSLSNEQFF. CDR3 nucleotides: TGTGCCAGCAGTCTCTCCAATGAGCAGTTCTTC.